This T cell receptor (beta chain) originates from a study of Ad26.COV2.S vaccination and SARS-CoV-2 variants. Using immunoSEQ multiplex PCR, the repertoire was profiled, and TCRdb retains in-frame clones only, with some absent. The sample has fewer than 400,000 clones, around four fifths seen once. The germline V gene encodes CDR1 MNHEY and CDR2 SVGAGI. The V end lost 2 bases, the J end lost 1 base, and 11 bases lay between the germline ends. The CDR3 totals 15 residues. The sample's treatment: roughly 19 received Ad26.COV2.S at low or high dose, single or two shots; several received placebo; per-sample allocation not given. Each sample was drawn 63 days after the first injection (of vaccine or placebo).

The chain joins TRBV6-5 to TRBJ1-1; D may be TRBD1 (6 bases). This TCR came from a person between 18 and 65 years old who received the Ad26.COV2.S COVID-19 vaccine or a placebo. The sequencing used peripheral blood, collected in a trial of Ad26.COV2.S vaccine versus placebo. CDR3 in amino acids: CASSYGGTSNTEAFF. CDR3 DNA: TGTGCCAGCAGTTACGGTGGGACATCGAACACTGAAGCTTTCTTT.